Below, 22 T cell receptor beta chains from the same sample are listed, as sequenced in a study of blood T cell repertoires in COVID-19. Method: immunoSEQ multiplex PCR; TCRdb's copy keeps in-frame clones and lacks some. The data show about 190,000 clones, 70% to 85% seen once. Sample: PBMCs or T cells enriched from blood (not recorded which). The receptors derive from a woman under 40 who had recovered from COVID-19.

This clone showed up just a few times. This sequence joins TRBV9 and TRBJ2-2, with 7 positions matching TRBD2. V was clipped by 7 bases and J by 5 bases; unmatched bases: 11. This CDR3 region has 15 residues. Germline V gene lookup returns CDR1 SGDLS and CDR2 YYNGEE. The CDR3 sequence: CASARRGVGTGELFF. CDR3 nucleotides: TGTGCCAGCGCCCGTCGGGGGGTCGGAACCGGGGAGCTGTTTTTT.

The V call is TRBV2, the J call TRBJ2-7, with 7 nucleotides matching TRBD1. Per the germline V gene, CDR1 is SNHLY and CDR2 is FYNNEI. V shed 5 bases, J shed 3 bases, and the junction held 13 bases outside the gene matches. The CDR3 runs 16 residues. The CDR3 region is CASSFTRTGENYEQYV. As DNA, the CDR3 is TGTGCCAGCAGTTTCACCCGGACAGGCGAAAACTACGAGCAGTACGTC.

V and J are TRBV5-5 and TRBJ1-1; D unclear. The CDR3 spans 17 residues. Between the trimmed V and J ends, which lost 4 bases and 0 bases, there was a span of 19 bases. Germline values: CDR1 SGHKS, CDR2 YYEKEE (reference sequence). The CDR3 protein is CASSRLGSLFMNTEAFF. As DNA, the CDR3 is TGTGCCAGCAGCCGCCTTGGGAGCCTTTTCATGAACACTGAAGCTTTCTTT.

V gene TRBV7-6 combines with J gene TRBJ1-3, with D possibly TRBD1 on 5 matching bases. V dropped 1 base and J dropped 3 bases, with 10 bases sitting between them. The CDR3 length is 15 residues. Germline assignment: CDR1 SGHVS and CDR2 FNYEAQ. CDR3 nucleotide sequence: TGTGCCAGCAGCTTAGTGGGGGGAGGTGGAAACACCATATATTTT. Translated: CASSLVGGGGNTIYF.

Written as DNA, the CDR3 is TGTGCTAGTGGTTGGACTAGCGGGAGTGTTCGGAGTGAGCAGTTCTTC. Translating it yields CASGWTSGSVRSEQFF. The chain links TRBV12-5 to TRBJ2-1, with 13 bases identical to TRBD2. Germline-derived CDR1 and CDR2 are LGHNT and FRNRAP. Unmatched junction bases numbered 9, after V lost 4 bases and J lost 9 bases. The CDR3 extends over 16 amino acids.

The chain recombines TRBV6-6 with TRBJ1-2; D might be TRBD1 (6 bases). Trimming pared 6 bases from V and 5 bases from J, leaving 10 bases between. The germline V gene encodes CDR1 MNHNY and CDR2 SVGAGI (reference sequence). The CDR3 runs to 12 residues. The CDR3 DNA sequence: TGTGCCAGCAGCCGAGGGACATATGGCTACACCTTC. This encodes CASSRGTYGYTF.

This rearrangement joins TRBV10-1 to TRBJ2-4; 11 nucleotides agree with TRBD1. CDR3 length: 17 amino acids. V shed 8 bases and J 2 bases; nucleotides not matched to a gene: 11. Looked up from germline, CDR1 is WNHNN and CDR2 is SYGVQD (reference sequence). The CDR3 DNA reads TGCGCCAGCCTTCGGGGGACAGGGGGGTGGACCAAAAACATTCAGTACTTC. Translated: CASLRGTGGWTKNIQYF.

This clone was counted a few times. V usage is TRBV25-1 and J usage is TRBJ1-1; the D is unclear. CDR1 is MGHDK, CDR2 SYGVNS, per germline. Trimming cost V 3 bases and J 0 bases, with 5 bases left between them. The CDR3 runs to 13 residues. CDR3 region: CASSERLNTEAFF. CDR3 nucleotide sequence: TGTGCCAGCAGTGAGCGCCTGAACACTGAAGCTTTCTTT. The full variable domain, completed using reference TRBV25-1 and TRBJ1-1, is EADIYQTPRYLVIGTGKKITLECSQTMGHDKMYWYQQDPGMELHLIHYSYGVNSTEKGDLSSESTVSRIRTEHFPLTLESARPSHTSQYLCASSERLNTEAFFGQGTRLTVV.

The CDR3 reads CASSLGTTGNTIYF. CDR3 bases: TGTGCCAGCAGCTTAGGGACAACTGGAAACACCATATATTTT. The chain combines TRBV7-2 with TRBJ1-3, with a tentative D call TRBD1 (5 bases). Trimming took off 1 base at V and 2 bases at J, with 6 bases between the two ends. Germline CDR1 is SGHTA and CDR2 is FQGNSA. The CDR3 is made up of 14 amino acids.

The DNA for the CDR3 is TGTGCCAGCAGTGCAACACAAAGAGGACAGTTTGAAGCTTTCTTT. Translating gives CASSATQRGQFEAFF. The chain carries TRBV28 and TRBJ1-1, with a weak D call TRBD1 (6 bases). CDR3 length: 15 amino acids. CDR1 is MDHEN, CDR2 SYDVKM, per germline. The V end was cut by 5 bases, the J end by 7 bases, with 20 bases between.

The rearrangement links TRBV6-5 to TRBJ2-3, with TRBD1 matching 10 bases. V gave up 4 bases and J gave up 4 bases; unmatched junction bases: 2. Germline CDR1 and CDR2: MNHEY and SVGAGI. The CDR3 contains 14 residues. CDR3: CASSSTGGSDTQYF. DNA for the CDR3: TGTGCCAGCAGTTCGACAGGGGGCTCAGATACGCAGTATTTT.

The rearrangement links TRBV7-8 to TRBJ2-2; the match to TRBD1 covers 9 bases. The CDR3 is 15 residues long. Germline assignment: CDR1 SGHVS and CDR2 FQNEAQ. V dropped 3 bases and J dropped 6; count of bases not matched to a gene: 5. CDR3 loop: CASSLAGTGSGELFF. CDR3 DNA sequence: TGTGCCAGCAGCTTGGCCGGGACAGGGTCCGGGGAGCTGTTTTTT.

The chain combines TRBV30 with TRBJ2-3, with 8 bases that match TRBD2. Germline trimming cut 0 bases from V and 3 bases from J; bases unmatched to any gene: 2. CDR3 length equals 14 residues. Germline V CDR1 and CDR2: GTSNPN, SVGIG (reference sequence). The CDR3 sequence is CAWSVAGVTDTQYF. The CDR3 nucleotides are TGTGCCTGGAGTGTAGCGGGAGTTACAGATACGCAGTATTTT.

The chain links TRBV29-1 to TRBJ2-5; TRBD2 aligns across 9 bases. This CDR3 is 14 amino acids long. Looked up from germline, CDR1 is SQVTM and CDR2 is ANQGSEA. The junction had 2 bases not matched to a gene; V was cut back by 1 base and J by 2 bases. The CDR3 sequence: CSVEGGRDQETQYF. CDR3 DNA: TGCAGCGTTGAAGGCGGGAGGGATCAAGAGACCCAGTACTTC. The complete variable domain, with remaining parts taken from reference TRBV29-1 and TRBJ2-5, reads SAVISQKPSRDICQRGTSLTIQCQVDSQVTMMFWYRQQPGQSLTLIATANQGSEATYESGFVIDKFPISRPNLTFSTLTVSNMSPEDSSIYLCSVEGGRDQETQYFGPGTRLLVL.

CDR3 bases: TGTGCCAGCAGTTTTCCGGGTGCCAGCAATCAGCCCCAGCATTTT. Its protein product is CASSFPGASNQPQHF. This chain uses TRBV28 with TRBJ1-5; no definite D call. CDR1 MDHEN and CDR2 SYDVKM come from the germline V gene. V dropped 3 bases and J dropped 1 base, with 10 bases sitting between them. The length of the CDR3 is 15 residues.

V usage is TRBV6-5 and J usage is TRBJ1-2, with D hard to call. V dropped 7 bases and J dropped 0 bases, with 9 bases sitting between them. The CDR3 extends over 13 amino acids. Germline V CDR1 and CDR2: MNHEY, SVGAGI. The CDR3 coding sequence is TGTGCCAGCAATCCCGGGGCTAACTATGGCTACACCTTC. This codes for CASNPGANYGYTF.

The sample holds one count of this clone. The genes are TRBV3-1 (or the pseudogene TRBV3-2) and TRBJ2-3; D unresolved. The CDR3 is 13 residues long. V lost 3 bases and J 9 bases, leaving 13 bases between the germline ends. Germline loops: CDR1 LGHDT, CDR2 YNNKEL (reference sequence). CDR3 in DNA: TGTGCCAGCAGCCACGGCCACTATCAGACGCAGTATTTT. Protein sequence: CASSHGHYQTQYF.

The chain is built from TRBV28 and TRBJ1-6, with D hard to call. Germline CDR1 reads MDHEN; CDR2 reads SYDVKM. The CDR3 runs to 14 residues. The V and J ends lost 3 bases and 8 bases respectively, with 11 bases between them. The DNA for the CDR3 is TGTGCCAGCAGTTTCGGGGAGCGGGATTCACCCCTCCACTTT. It translates to CASSFGERDSPLHF.

This clone was detected only once. This sequence joins TRBV5-5 and TRBJ1-5; 11 bases are a match to TRBD1. Germline CDR1 is SGHKS and CDR2 is YYEKEE (reference sequence). With V trimmed by 2 bases and J by 2 bases, 12 bases remained unmatched. The CDR3 extends over 19 amino acids. The CDR3 sequence: CASSLQIGQGASGNQPQHF. The CDR3 DNA is TGTGCCAGCAGCTTACAAATCGGACAGGGGGCGTCCGGCAATCAGCCCCAGCATTTT.

V usage is TRBV30 and J usage is TRBJ1-1; no reliable D call. Germline assignment: CDR1 GTSNPN and CDR2 SVGIG (reference sequence). The CDR3 length is 12 residues. V was clipped by 5 bases and J by 8 bases, with 15 bases between them. As DNA, the CDR3 is TGTGCCTGGGGCTTTGGGTCCAGGGAAGCTTTCTTT. This gives the protein CAWGFGSREAFF.

This rearrangement joins TRBV7-2 to TRBJ1-6, with D possibly TRBD1 on 5 matching bases. Germline lookup yields CDR1 SGHTA and CDR2 FQGNSA. The CDR3 consists of 19 residues. Between the trimmed V and J ends, which lost 5 bases and 0 bases, there was a span of 20 bases. This chain's CDR3 is CASSHKRGEGSSYNSPLHF. CDR3 in DNA: TGTGCCAGCAGCCATAAACGGGGGGAGGGGAGCTCCTATAATTCACCCCTCCACTTT.

V gene TRBV5-1 combines with J gene TRBJ2-1; the match to TRBD1 covers 9 bases. CDR3 length: 17 amino acids. Losses at the gene ends were 0 bases for V and 0 bases for J; bases not matched to a gene: 4. Germline lookup yields CDR1 SGHRS and CDR2 YFSETQ. CDR3 sequence: CASSLAQGASSYNEQFF. The CDR3 region has the DNA TGCGCCAGCAGCTTGGCACAGGGGGCAAGCTCCTACAATGAGCAGTTCTTC.